This TCR beta chain was profiled in a study of spatial heterogeneity in lung cancer. This clonotype was found many times. On each TCR cDNA molecule, a unique molecular identifier was present. TCRdb re-called the 5' RACE reads with MiXCR, one entry per CDR3 protein. The table has roughly 48,000 distinct CDR3 sequences, approximately 5% seen once. The CDR3 is 14 amino acids. Germline V gives CDR1 LNHDA, CDR2 SQIVND (reference sequence). The J segment lost 5 bases and the V segment lost 7 bases, leaving 8 bases of the junction unmatched. As for time point: sample taken at primary tumor resection. A total of approximately 75 untreated early-stage non-small cell lung cancer patients served as donors.

The sequencing used PBMCs, collected at surgery. The clonotype was recovered from a male donor with early-stage non-small cell lung cancer. The chain is built from TRBV19 and TRBJ1-1; 9 nucleotides agree with TRBD1. The CDR3 loop is CASKRTGEYTEAFF. CDR3 nucleotides: TGTGCCAGTAAGAGGACAGGGGAGTATACTGAAGCTTTCTTT.